The 3 T cell receptor beta chains in this list originate from one sample, sequenced in a study of cytomegalovirus exposure and HLA in healthy donors. The protocol was immunoSEQ multiplex PCR, while the TCRdb copy is restricted to in-frame clones and leaves out a portion. The table lists roughly 130,000 clones, roughly nine tenths of them singletons. The sequenced sample was PBMCs. Receptors originate from a man in his thirties or forties in good health and CMV-seronegative.

This clone has a handful of counts. The V call is TRBV4-2, the J call TRBJ2-7; 7 bases line up with TRBD2. The CDR3 consists of 15 residues. V was clipped by 1 base and J by 3 bases; unmatched bases: 6. The germline gives CDR1 LGHNA, CDR2 YNFKEQ. Written as DNA, the CDR3 is TGTGCCAGCAGCCAAGGTAGAGGGGAGGGCTACGAGCAGTACTTC. This codes for CASSQGRGEGYEQYF.

The chain combines TRBV9 with TRBJ2-7; 10 nucleotides align to TRBD1. Germline V gene lookup returns CDR1 SGDLS and CDR2 YYNGEE. After removal of 4 bases from V and 1 base from J, the junction contained 5 bases not matched to a gene. The CDR3 is 15 amino acids. CDR3: CASSLGGQGSYEQYF. CDR3 nucleotide sequence: TGTGCCAGCAGCCTCGGGGGACAGGGGTCCTACGAGCAGTACTTC.

The chain couples TRBV7-8 to TRBJ2-7; 7 nucleotides agree with TRBD2. Germline V gene sequence: CDR1 SGHVS, CDR2 FQNEAQ. The V and J ends lost 5 bases and 4 bases, in that order; junction bases with no gene match: 8. The CDR3 has 14 residues. CDR3 DNA sequence: TGTGCCAGCAGCCCCAGGGAGGGTAGATACGAGCAGTACTTC. Amino acids: CASSPREGRYEQYF.